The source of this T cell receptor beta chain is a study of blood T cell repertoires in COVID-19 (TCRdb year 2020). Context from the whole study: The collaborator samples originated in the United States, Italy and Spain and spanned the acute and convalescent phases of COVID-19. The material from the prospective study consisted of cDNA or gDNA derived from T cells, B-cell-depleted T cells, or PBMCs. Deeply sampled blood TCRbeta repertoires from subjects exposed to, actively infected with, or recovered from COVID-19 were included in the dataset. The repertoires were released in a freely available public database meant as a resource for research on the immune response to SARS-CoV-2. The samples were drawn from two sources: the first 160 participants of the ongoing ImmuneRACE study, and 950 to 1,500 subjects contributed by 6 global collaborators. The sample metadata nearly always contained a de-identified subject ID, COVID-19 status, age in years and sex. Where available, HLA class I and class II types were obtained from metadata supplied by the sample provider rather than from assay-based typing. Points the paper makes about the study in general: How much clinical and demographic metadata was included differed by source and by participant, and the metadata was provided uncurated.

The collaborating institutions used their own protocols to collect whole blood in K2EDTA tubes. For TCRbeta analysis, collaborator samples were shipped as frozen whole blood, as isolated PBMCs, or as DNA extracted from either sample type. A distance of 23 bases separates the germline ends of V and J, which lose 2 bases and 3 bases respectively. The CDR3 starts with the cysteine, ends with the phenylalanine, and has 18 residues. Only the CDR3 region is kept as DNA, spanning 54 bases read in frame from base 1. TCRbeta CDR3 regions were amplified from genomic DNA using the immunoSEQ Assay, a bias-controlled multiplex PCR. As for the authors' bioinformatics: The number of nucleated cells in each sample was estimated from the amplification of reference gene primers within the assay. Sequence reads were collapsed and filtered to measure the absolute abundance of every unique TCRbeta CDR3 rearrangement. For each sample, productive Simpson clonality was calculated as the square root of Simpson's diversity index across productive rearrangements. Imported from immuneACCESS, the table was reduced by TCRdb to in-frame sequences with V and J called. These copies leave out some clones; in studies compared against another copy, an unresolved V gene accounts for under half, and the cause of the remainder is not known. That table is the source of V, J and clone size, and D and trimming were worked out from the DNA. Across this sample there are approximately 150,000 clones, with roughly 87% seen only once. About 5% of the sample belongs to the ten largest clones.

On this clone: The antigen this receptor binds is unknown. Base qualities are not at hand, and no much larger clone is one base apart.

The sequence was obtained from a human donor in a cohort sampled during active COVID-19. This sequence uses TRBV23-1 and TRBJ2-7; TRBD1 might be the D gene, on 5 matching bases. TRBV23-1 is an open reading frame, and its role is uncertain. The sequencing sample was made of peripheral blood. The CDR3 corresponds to CASSQLRGRVHLCYEQYF. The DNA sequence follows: TGCGCCAGCAGTCAACTCAGAGGCAGGGTTCATTTATGCTACGAGCAGTACTTC.